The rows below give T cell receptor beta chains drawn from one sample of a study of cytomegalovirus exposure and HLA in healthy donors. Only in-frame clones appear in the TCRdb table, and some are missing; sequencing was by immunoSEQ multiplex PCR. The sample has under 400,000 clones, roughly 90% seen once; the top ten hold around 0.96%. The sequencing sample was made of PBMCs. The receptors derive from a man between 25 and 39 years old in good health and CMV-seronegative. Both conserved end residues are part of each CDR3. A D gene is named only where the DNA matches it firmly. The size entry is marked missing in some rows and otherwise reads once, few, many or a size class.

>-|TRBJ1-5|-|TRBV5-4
TGTGCCAGCAGCTTTCGACAGAACAATCAGCCCCAGCATTTT
CASSFRQNNQPQHF
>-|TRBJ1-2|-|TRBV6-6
TGTGCCAGCAGTTACGGGCAGGGTTTTGGCTACACCTTC
CASSYGQGFGYTF
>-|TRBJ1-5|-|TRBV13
TGTGCCAGCAGCAGATCGGATCAGCCCCAGCATTTT
CASSRSDQPQHF
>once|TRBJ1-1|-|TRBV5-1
TGCGCCAGCAGCTCAGCAGGGCCCCGTGAAGCTTTCTTT
CASSSAGPREAFF
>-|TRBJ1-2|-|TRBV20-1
TGCAGTGCCCTCCGGAGCTATGGCTACACCTTC
CSALRSYGYTF
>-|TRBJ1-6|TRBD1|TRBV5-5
TGTGCCAGCAGCGCCGGGACAGGGTTCGGGTCACCCCTCCACTTT
CASSAGTGFGSPLHF
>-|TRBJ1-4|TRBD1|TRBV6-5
TGTGCCAGCCGGGGACAGGGGTTTGAAAAACTGTTTTTT
CASRGQGFEKLFF
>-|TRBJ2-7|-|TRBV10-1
TGCGCCAGCAGTTCAGCGTCGGGCTACGAGCAGTACTTC
CASSSASGYEQYF
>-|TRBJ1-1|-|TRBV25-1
TGTGCCAGCAGTGCCGGGGGGTATGTTGACAGAAGCAACACTGAAGCTTTCTTT
CASSAGGYVDRSNTEAFF
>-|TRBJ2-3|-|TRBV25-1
TGTGCCAGCAGGGCAGGGGTCTTAGATACGCAGTATTTT
CASRAGVLDTQYF
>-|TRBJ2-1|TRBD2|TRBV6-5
TGTGCCAGCAGCCGGGGGGACAATGAGCAGTTCTTC
CASSRGDNEQFF
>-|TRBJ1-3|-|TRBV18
TGTGCCAGCTCACCCCAGGAGGGCATGAGCTCTGGAAACACCATATATTTT
CASSPQEGMSSGNTIYF
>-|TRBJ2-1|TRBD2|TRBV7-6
TGTGCCAGCAGCTTAGATCACGTCTTGCGGGGGGGCCTTACCAATGAGCAGTTCTTC
CASSLDHVLRGGLTNEQFF
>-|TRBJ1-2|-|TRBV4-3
TGCGCCAGCAGCCAAGACAGGGCCTTCTATGGCTACACCTTC
CASSQDRAFYGYTF
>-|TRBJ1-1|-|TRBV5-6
TGTGCCAGCAGCGAAAGCGGGCCGGCGGGAGCTTTCTTT
CASSESGPAGAFF
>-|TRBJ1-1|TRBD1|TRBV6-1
TGTGCCAGCACCACAGGGGGCGCGGGGGACACTGAAGCTTTCTTT
CASTTGGAGDTEAFF
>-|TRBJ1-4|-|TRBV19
TGTGCCAGTAACCAGGGAAGTGGGAAACTGTTTTTT
CASNQGSGKLFF
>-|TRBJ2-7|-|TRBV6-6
TGTGCCAGCAGTCAAAGGACAGTCGAGCAGTACTTC
CASSQRTVEQYF
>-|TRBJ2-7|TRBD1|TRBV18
TGTGCCAGCTCACCTATGATCGGGGGACAGGGGTCAGACGAGCAGTACTTC
CASSPMIGGQGSDEQYF
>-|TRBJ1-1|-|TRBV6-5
TGTGCCAGCAGTTACTCGAGCGTTTTGGCACTCACTGAAGCTTTCTTT
CASSYSSVLALTEAFF
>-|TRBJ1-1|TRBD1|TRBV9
TGTGCCAGCAGCGGAGAGACAGGGGCACTGGGCACTGAAGCTTTCTTT
CASSGETGALGTEAFF
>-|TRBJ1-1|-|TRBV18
TGTGCCAGCTCACCCCTGGGAGGGAACACTGAAGCTTTCTTT
CASSPLGGNTEAFF
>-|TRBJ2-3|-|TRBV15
TGTGCCACCAGCAGATACAGGGATAACACAGATACGCAGTATTTT
CATSRYRDNTDTQYF
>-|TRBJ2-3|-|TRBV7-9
TGTGCCAGCAGCTTAGAGGGGGGGCGGACAGATACGCAGTATTTT
CASSLEGGRTDTQYF
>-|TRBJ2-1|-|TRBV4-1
TGCGCCAGCAGCCATCTACCAAGCGAGGCCTACAATGAGCAGTTCTTC
CASSHLPSEAYNEQFF
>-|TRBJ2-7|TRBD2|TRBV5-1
TGCGCCAGCAGCTTGTCTTGGGCGGGGGACGAGCAGTACTTC
CASSLSWAGDEQYF
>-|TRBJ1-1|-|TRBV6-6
TGTGCCAGTTCGGGGGGCACTGAAGCTTTCTTT
CASSGGTEAFF